These 32 T cell receptor beta chains were sequenced from one sample in a study of cytomegalovirus exposure and HLA in healthy donors. PCR involved 60 Vbeta and 13 Jbeta primers. Generated by immunoSEQ multiplex PCR, the TCRdb table keeps only in-frame clones and is missing some. The table lists more than 80,000 clones, about two thirds of them singletons. Material: PBMCs. The receptors here all came from a female donor in good health and CMV-seronegative.

The chain links TRBV11-3 to TRBJ1-2; TRBD1 aligns across 7 bases. The CDR3 has 14 amino acids. The ends lost 5 bases at V and 10 bases at J; junction bases unmatched: 13. Germline V gene lookup returns CDR1 SGHNT and CDR2 YENEEA. The CDR3 nucleotides read TGTGCCAGCAGCCGCACGGGGGACAGAGGTGACTACACCTTC. It yields the protein CASSRTGDRGDYTF.

This chain links TRBV15 with TRBJ2-5; D might be TRBD1 (5 bases). Germline CDR1 is LNHNV and CDR2 is YYDKDF (reference sequence). Between the trimmed V and J ends, which lost 0 bases and 4 bases, there was a span of 15 bases. The CDR3 contains 16 residues. CDR3 region: CATSRDSAGITETQYF. DNA of the CDR3: TGTGCCACCAGCAGAGATTCGGCAGGGATCACAGAGACCCAGTACTTC.

This chain joins TRBV5-4 and TRBJ2-6, with no clear D. Per the germline V gene, CDR1 is SGHNT and CDR2 is YYREEE (reference sequence). V was pared by 0 bases and J by 0 bases, with 7 bases between. The CDR3 contains 16 residues. DNA of the CDR3: TGTGCCAGCAGCTTGGTTCTCCTCTCTGGGGCCAACGTCCTGACTTTC. This gives the protein CASSLVLLSGANVLTF.

The chain joins TRBV2 to TRBJ2-2, with D unclear. Trimming stripped 2 bases from V and 5 bases from J, with 6 bases between. Germline V lookup: CDR1 SNHLY, CDR2 FYNNEI. CDR3 length equals 13 residues. The DNA of the CDR3 is TGTGCCAGCAGTGAACGCCAGACCGGGGAGCTGTTTTTT. This sequence encodes CASSERQTGELFF.

V usage is TRBV9 and J usage is TRBJ1-1, with a tentative D call TRBD1 (5 bases). V gave up 6 bases and J gave up 4 bases, with 16 bases separating them. CDR1 is SGDLS, CDR2 YYNGEE, per germline. The CDR3 sequence is 14 residues long. CDR3 region: CASTRDSPGTEAFF. CDR3 DNA sequence: TGTGCCAGCACCCGAGACAGTCCGGGCACTGAAGCTTTCTTT.

This clone was counted between two and nine times. The sample has other DNA sequences that encode this CDR3 too. The CDR3 sequence is CASSRTGAQETQYF. CDR3 nucleotide sequence: TGTGCCAGCTCACGGACAGGGGCACAAGAGACCCAGTACTTC. V gene TRBV18 combines with J gene TRBJ2-5, with 9 positions matching TRBD1. The V gene end was trimmed by 4 bases and the J gene end by 2 bases; junction bases not matched to a gene: 2. Per the germline V gene, CDR1 is KGHSH and CDR2 is LQKENI. The CDR3 loop spans 14 amino acids. The full variable domain, completed using reference TRBV18 and TRBJ2-5, is NAGVMQNPRHLVRRRGQEARLRCSPMKGHSHVYWYRQLPEEGLKFMVYLQKENIIDESGMPKERFSAEFPKEGPSILRIQQVVRGDSAAYFCASSRTGAQETQYFGPGTRLLVL.

The gene calls are TRBV5-4 and TRBJ2-1; possible D gene TRBD2, 6 bases. Deletions cut 4 bases from V and 8 bases from J, with 13 bases between. The CDR3 is 13 residues long. In germline, CDR1 is SGHNT, CDR2 YYREEE (reference sequence). The CDR3 DNA reads TGTGCCAGCAGCCCGGGGAGGCGTGATGAGCAGTTCTTC. Its protein product is CASSPGRRDEQFF.

This clone was found a few times. The rearrangement uses TRBV2 and TRBJ2-1; no clear D. The CDR3 is 12 amino acids. The V gene lost 6 bases and the J gene lost 8 bases, with 11 bases spanning the gap. The germline V gene has CDR1 SNHLY and CDR2 FYNNEI. The CDR3 reads CASSQEKYEQFF. The CDR3 DNA is TGTGCCAGCAGCCAAGAGAAATATGAGCAGTTCTTC.

In this sample, this clone turned up a few times. The rearrangement links TRBV7-8 to TRBJ1-2; a possible D gene is TRBD1 (6 bases). V dropped 0 bases and J dropped 3 bases, with 11 bases sitting between them. The CDR3 totals 15 residues. CDR1 and CDR2 from the germline V gene are SGHVS and FQNEAQ. The DNA of the CDR3 is TGTGCCAGCAGCTTAGCGCACAGGGACCACTATGGCTACACCTTC. The encoded protein is CASSLAHRDHYGYTF. Full variable domain (remainder filled in from reference TRBV7-8 and TRBJ1-2): GAGVSQSPRYKVAKRGQDVALRCDPISGHVSLFWYQQALGQGPEFLTYFQNEAQLDKSGLPSDRFFAERPEGSVSTLKIQRTQQEDSAVYLCASSLAHRDHYGYTFGSGTRLTVV.

The V call is TRBV27, the J call TRBJ1-5; D gene unclear. Germline V CDR1 and CDR2: MNHEY, SMNVEV (reference sequence). This CDR3 contains 15 residues. V was shortened by 5 bases and J by 7 bases, with 18 bases between the two germline ends. The CDR3 sequence: CASSTIPFYRQPQHF. The CDR3 DNA reads TGTGCCAGCAGTACAATTCCCTTCTACAGACAGCCCCAGCATTTT.

The chain joins TRBV6-1 to TRBJ2-2; D gene ambiguous. Germline V gene data show CDR1 as MNHNS and CDR2 as SASEGT. The V end was cut by 6 bases, the J end by 0 bases, with 11 bases between. The CDR3 contains 15 residues. The DNA for the CDR3 is TGTGCCAGCAGCTCTAGGATGGCGAACACCGGGGAGCTGTTTTTT. It specifies CASSSRMANTGELFF.

The V gene is TRBV27, the J gene TRBJ2-1; D ambiguous. The V gene's germline CDR1 is MNHEY and CDR2 SMNVEV (reference sequence). This CDR3 contains 13 residues. Between the trimmed V and J ends, which lost 2 bases and 10 bases, there was a span of 12 bases. The CDR3 loop is CASSLNRVREQFF. Written as DNA, the CDR3 is TGTGCCAGCAGTTTAAATCGGGTTCGGGAGCAGTTCTTC.

The chain uses TRBV11-2 and TRBJ2-3; D may be TRBD2 (5 bases). Germline V lookup: CDR1 SGHAT, CDR2 FQNNGV. This CDR3 contains 15 residues. V was clipped by 5 bases and J by 2 bases, with 14 bases between them. In nucleotides, the CDR3 is TGTGCCAGCAGCCGCACCTGGACTTACACAGATACGCAGTATTTT. Translating it yields CASSRTWTYTDTQYF.

V and J are TRBV6-5 and TRBJ2-5; TRBD1 matches at 10 bases. Germline-derived CDR1 and CDR2 are MNHEY and SVGAGI. Germline trimming cut 4 bases from V and 5 bases from J; bases unmatched to any gene: 10. The CDR3 is made up of 16 amino acids. CDR3: CASSSPGQGSGETQYF. The CDR3 nucleotides are TGTGCCAGCAGTTCCCCGGGACAGGGGAGCGGGGAGACCCAGTACTTC.

This sequence joins TRBV28 and TRBJ1-1; TRBD1 agrees at 8 bases. This CDR3 comprises 12 residues. Germline V gives CDR1 MDHEN, CDR2 SYDVKM. After removal of 7 bases from V and 7 bases from J, the junction contained 5 bases not matched to a gene. CDR3 residues: CASITGTGEAFF. The CDR3 DNA is TGTGCCAGCATCACGGGGACAGGTGAAGCTTTCTTT.

This chain connects TRBV29-1 to TRBJ2-1; a weak D match, TRBD1 (6 bases). The V end was cut by 7 bases, the J end by 3 bases, with 16 bases between. This CDR3 contains 14 residues. The germline gives CDR1 SQVTM, CDR2 ANQGSEA. The CDR3 sequence: CSGRQEINYNEQFF. The CDR3, as DNA: TGCAGCGGTCGACAGGAGATAAACTACAATGAGCAGTTCTTC.

The chain has TRBV2 and TRBJ2-1; D is ambiguous. Trimming pared 6 bases from V and 4 bases from J, leaving 13 bases between. Germline V gene data show CDR1 as SNHLY and CDR2 as FYNNEI. The CDR3 covers 14 residues. The CDR3 DNA reads as TGTGCCAGCAGACCCGTTAGTCGATACAATGAGCAGTTCTTC. Amino acids: CASRPVSRYNEQFF.

This chain connects TRBV7-9 to TRBJ2-7, with a possible D match to TRBD1 (5 bases). Germline assignment: CDR1 SEHNR and CDR2 FQNEAQ (reference sequence). V was pared by 1 base and J by 0 bases, with 7 bases between. The CDR3 runs 14 residues. The CDR3 DNA reads as TGTGCCAGCAGCTTAGGGGGCGACTCCTACGAGCAGTACTTC. As protein: CASSLGGDSYEQYF.

The chain links TRBV7-6 to TRBJ2-1; 12 nucleotides match TRBD2. Unmatched junction bases numbered 5, after V lost 5 bases and J lost 6 bases. Germline V gives CDR1 SGHVS, CDR2 FNYEAQ. The CDR3 extends over 15 amino acids. Here the CDR3 DNA reads TGTGCCAGCAGCCGACTAGCGGGAGAGGGCAATGAGCAGTTCTTC. Its protein product is CASSRLAGEGNEQFF.

The chain combines TRBV29-1 with TRBJ2-7, with 8 bases matching TRBD2. The CDR3 contains 14 residues. The ends lost 0 bases at V and 4 bases at J; junction bases unmatched: 5. The V gene's germline CDR1 is SQVTM and CDR2 ANQGSEA. The CDR3 nucleotides read TGCAGCGTTGAAGAAGGGCGGGGGGTTTACGAGCAGTACTTC. Amino acid sequence: CSVEEGRGVYEQYF.

This clone has a handful of counts. V usage is TRBV27 and J usage is TRBJ1-2, with D perhaps matching TRBD1 (5 bases). The germline V gene encodes CDR1 MNHEY and CDR2 SMNVEV (reference sequence). This CDR3 contains 13 residues. The V and J ends lost 5 bases and 7 bases respectively, with 14 bases between them. CDR3 bases: TGTGCCAGCAGTAGACTGGGGCAGGGTGGCTACACCTTC. Its translation is CASSRLGQGGYTF.

The CDR3 nucleotides read TGTGCCAGCAACTACGGGTCGACCTATGGCTACACCTTC. The encoded protein is CASNYGSTYGYTF. The chain employs TRBV5-6 and TRBJ1-2; unclear D gene. CDR3 length: 13 amino acids. The V end was cut by 6 bases, the J end by 4 bases, with 13 bases between. The germline CDR1 and CDR2 sequences are SGHDT and YYEEEE. Looking up the rest from reference TRBV5-6 and TRBJ1-2 gives the full variable domain: DAGVTQSPTHLIKTRGQQVTLRCSPKSGHDTVSWYQQALGQGPQFIFQYYEEEERQRGNFPDRFSGHQFPNYSSELNVNALLLGDSALYLCASNYGSTYGYTFGSGTRLTVV.

This clone appeared once. V usage is TRBV20-1 and J usage is TRBJ1-2; D gene ambiguous. The CDR3 is 11 amino acids. The V gene lost 3 bases and the J gene lost 10 bases, with 12 bases spanning the gap. The V gene's germline CDR1 is DFQATT and CDR2 SNEGSKA (reference sequence). The CDR3 nucleotides read TGCAGTGCTAGGGGAGGGAATGACTACACCTTC. It is translated as CSARGGNDYTF.

J is TRBJ2-1 and V is TRBV2, with 10 bases lining up with TRBD2. The germline V gene encodes CDR1 SNHLY and CDR2 FYNNEI. This CDR3 region has 15 residues. V gave up 3 bases and J gave up 7 bases; unmatched junction bases: 6. The CDR3 DNA reads as TGTGCCAGCAGTGATAAGGGACTAGCGATAAATGAGCAGTTCTTC. Amino acid sequence: CASSDKGLAINEQFF.

This clone was seen a handful of times. The chain links TRBV10-1 to TRBJ2-5; 9 positions match TRBD2. Germline values: CDR1 WNHNN, CDR2 SYGVQD (reference sequence). This CDR3 spans 17 amino acids. The V and J ends lost 4 bases and 1 base, in that order; junction bases with no gene match: 10. CDR3: CASSVMGVTSGQETQYF. The CDR3 nucleotides read TGCGCCAGCAGTGTCATGGGGGTGACTAGCGGCCAAGAGACCCAGTACTTC.

The table lists this clone with a few counts. The chain joins TRBV28 to TRBJ1-1, with TRBD1 identical over 9 bases. The trim removed 6 bases at V and 1 base at J, leaving 9 bases unmatched. The CDR3 covers 16 residues. Germline V lookup: CDR1 MDHEN, CDR2 SYDVKM. In DNA form, the CDR3 reads TGTGCCAGCAGGATCCCTGGGACAGGGAAGAACACTGAAGCTTTCTTT. It codes for CASRIPGTGKNTEAFF.

The CDR3 DNA follows: TGTGCCAGCAGCACCACAGGGGCGACGTCCCCCTATAATTCACCCCTCCACTTT. Translating it yields CASSTTGATSPYNSPLHF. The chain links TRBV5-7 to TRBJ1-6; TRBD1 agrees at 7 bases. TRBV5-7 is designated an ORF whose function remains uncertain. The length of the CDR3 is 18 residues. V shed 4 bases and J 2 bases; nucleotides not matched to a gene: 12.

The chain combines TRBV21-1 with TRBJ2-1; the listed D gene, TRBD2, was not tested against the DNA. TRBV21-1 is listed as a pseudogene. The CDR3 is 20 amino acids. The CDR3 loop is CASSKRDRRLAGLLGNEQFF. In DNA form, the CDR3 reads TGTGCCAGCAGCAAAAGGGACCGGAGACTAGCGGGCCTCCTAGGCAATGAGCAGTTCTTC.

The rearrangement uses TRBV6-1 and TRBJ1-2, with TRBD1 matching 9 bases. This CDR3 spans 14 amino acids. Germline CDR1 and CDR2: MNHNS and SASEGT. The V gene end was trimmed by 6 bases and the J gene end by 6 bases; junction bases not matched to a gene: 8. CDR3 bases: TGTGCCAGCAGCGGGACAGGGAGAGTACATGGCTACACCTTC. Encoded protein: CASSGTGRVHGYTF.

This chain joins TRBV9 and TRBJ2-3; 12 nucleotides agree with TRBD2. This CDR3 comprises 19 residues. Germline V gene sequence: CDR1 SGDLS, CDR2 YYNGEE. Germline trimming cut 0 bases from V and 6 bases from J; bases unmatched to any gene: 14. The CDR3 DNA follows: TGTGCCAGCAGCGTAGACCTCGGCGCGACTAGCGGGAGAGTGGATACGCAGTATTTT. Its protein product is CASSVDLGATSGRVDTQYF.

Many counts were recorded for this clone. At the DNA level, this CDR3 is encoded by other sequences in the same sample as well. The chain links TRBV7-6 to TRBJ2-7; D remains ambiguous. With 4 bases removed from V and 3 bases from J, the gap between germline ends came to 10 bases. CDR1 is SGHVS and CDR2 is FNYEAQ in the germline V gene. The length of the CDR3 is 13 residues. The CDR3 loop is CASSSGGNYEQYF. CDR3 in DNA: TGTGCCAGCAGCTCCGGCGGCAACTACGAGCAGTACTTC.

This clone is a singleton in its sample. The CDR3 spells CASSSAGRGLTITEAFF. The CDR3 coding sequence is TGTGCCAGCAGCTCCGCCGGCAGGGGACTAACCATCACTGAAGCTTTCTTT. The chain has TRBV7-9 and TRBJ1-1; perhaps TRBD1 as D (6 bases). Trimming took 4 bases from V and 4 from J, leaving 22 bases between them. There are 17 residues in the CDR3. Per germline, CDR1 SEHNR and CDR2 FQNEAQ (reference sequence).